This T cell receptor (beta chain) derives from a study of identical twins. Study conclusions and caveats: Cord blood beta clonotypes present at high abundance carried fewer insertions; no such pattern appeared in memory repertoires.

This clonotype was observed a few times. Its antigen is still unknown. TCRdb used MiXCR to reprocess the 5' RACE reads, holding one entry per CDR3 protein. The table records some 760,000 distinct CDR3 sequences, 15% to 20% of them present only once. Germline CDR1 is SGHDT and CDR2 is YYEEEE. The CDR3 runs to 15 residues. Trimming cost V 5 bases and J 5 bases, with 18 bases left between them. These data are also associated with another study on T cells expressing NK-cell markers.

The TCR comes from a woman between 18 and 29 years old in good health. The chain links TRBV5-6 to TRBJ2-3, with D tentatively TRBD2 (5 bases). Material for sequencing was PBMCs. CDR3 protein: CASSTAGIGKDTQYF. CDR3 DNA: TGTGCCAGCAGTACGGCCGGGATTGGGAAAGATACGCAGTATTTT.